These 10 T cell receptor beta chains came from one sample sequenced in a study of control samples from healthy donors and cancer patients. The method was immunoSEQ multiplex PCR; TCRdb's version includes in-frame clones alone and lacks a portion of them. The table includes about 120,000 clones, about 90% detected once. Material: blood. The origin of the receptors is a man aged 18 to 29 in good health.

This chain joins TRBV28 and TRBJ2-6, with a possible D match to TRBD2 (6 bases). Looked up from germline, CDR1 is MDHEN and CDR2 is SYDVKM. The CDR3 covers 14 residues. The ends were cut back, 6 bases at V and 4 bases at J, with 10 bases in the middle. The CDR3 loop is CASRGGAGANVLTF. Here the CDR3 DNA reads TGTGCCAGCAGGGGCGGGGCCGGGGCCAACGTCCTGACTTTC.

The chain uses TRBV9 and TRBJ1-5; no reliable D call. Trimming left V 1 base short and J 3 bases short, with 5 bases between. Germline CDR1 SGDLS, CDR2 YYNGEE. This CDR3 spans 13 amino acids. CDR3 loop: CASSVSANQPQHF. In nucleotides, the CDR3 is TGTGCCAGCAGCGTATCGGCCAATCAGCCCCAGCATTTT.

The chain recombines TRBV28 with TRBJ1-1, with D possibly being TRBD1 (6 bases). Trimming shortened V by 3 bases and J by 1 base, and 12 bases separated the two germline ends. The CDR3 has 15 amino acids. Germline V CDR1 and CDR2: MDHEN, SYDVKM. Here the CDR3 DNA reads TGTGCCAGCAGTTTGGTTCAGGGACAGAACACTGAAGCTTTCTTT. Translating gives CASSLVQGQNTEAFF.

This chain uses TRBV7-9 with TRBJ2-2, with TRBD2 identical over 10 bases. With V trimmed by 4 bases and J by 4 bases, 9 bases remained unmatched. The CDR3 sequence is 17 residues long. Germline V CDR1 and CDR2: SEHNR, FQNEAQ (reference sequence). The CDR3 sequence: CASSSPASGSGTGELFF. CDR3 DNA sequence: TGTGCCAGCAGCTCCCCAGCTAGCGGGAGTGGCACCGGGGAGCTGTTTTTT.

The chain is built from TRBV6-5 and TRBJ2-3, with a possible D match to TRBD2 (5 bases). This CDR3 has 14 residues. Germline CDR1 reads MNHEY; CDR2 reads SVGAGI. V gave up 10 bases and J gave up 0 bases, with 14 bases separating them. DNA for the CDR3: TGTGCCATCAAAATCGGCGGGAGCACAGATACGCAGTATTTT. Amino acids: CAIKIGGSTDTQYF.

The chain has TRBV6-6 and TRBJ2-7; TRBD2 agrees at 11 bases. Per the germline V gene, CDR1 is MNHNY and CDR2 is SVGAGI (reference sequence). The CDR3 extends over 15 amino acids. V shed 7 bases and J 4 bases; nucleotides not matched to a gene: 9. CDR3: CASTHPTSGVYEQYF. The CDR3 DNA reads TGTGCCAGCACCCACCCGACTAGCGGGGTGTACGAGCAGTACTTC.

The CDR3 sequence is CASVPLQNRLKGYTF. The CDR3 DNA follows: TGTGCCAGCGTACCCCTTCAGAACCGGCTTAAGGGCTACACCTTC. The chain is built from TRBV28 and TRBJ1-2; D gene ambiguous. CDR1 is MDHEN and CDR2 is SYDVKM in the germline V gene. The CDR3 length is 15 residues. Between the trimmed V and J ends, which lost 8 bases and 8 bases, there was a span of 24 bases.

J is TRBJ2-5 and V is TRBV2, with 7 bases aligning to TRBD1. From germline, CDR1 is SNHLY and CDR2 FYNNEI. V lost 7 bases and J lost 2; bases outside the gene matches: 10. The CDR3 has 15 residues. The DNA of the CDR3 is TGTGCCAGCACCAAACAGGGGCGGCAACAAGAGACCCAGTACTTC. It specifies CASTKQGRQQETQYF.

The J gene is TRBJ2-7, the V gene TRBV6-5; D not resolved. Germline CDR1 is MNHEY and CDR2 is SVGAGI. This CDR3 contains 15 residues. The V end was cut by 4 bases, the J end by 2 bases, with 15 bases between. In DNA, the CDR3 is TGTGCCAGCAGTTCACAGACCCTTGTTCCCTACGAGCAGTACTTC. It translates to CASSSQTLVPYEQYF.

The chain has TRBV18 and TRBJ2-5; a possible D gene is TRBD1 (6 bases). Trimming shortened V by 6 bases and J by 5 bases, and 13 bases separated the two germline ends. The germline CDR1 and CDR2 sequences are KGHSH and LQKENI. This CDR3 is built from 13 residues. Here the CDR3 DNA reads TGTGCCAGCTCGTCAGGGGTTGGGGAGACCCAGTACTTC. Its protein is CASSSGVGETQYF.